What follows describes a single T cell receptor (beta chain). The V and J ends lost 4 bases and 0 bases, in that order; junction bases with no gene match: 8. Germline V gene lookup returns CDR1 SGHRS and CDR2 YFSETQ. The CDR3 totals 16 residues. TCRdb reanalysed the 5' RACE reads using MiXCR and keeps one entry per CDR3 protein. The sample has 150,000 to 200,000 distinct CDR3 sequences; about 13% are singletons. The sample is drawn from a study of CD8 T cells in ankylosing spondylitis. Input material: blood, either unsorted or a sorted T cell fraction (not recorded which). This chain links TRBV5-1 with TRBJ2-3; 7 bases are a match to TRBD1. The sequence derives from a male donor with ankylosing spondylitis or in good health (not recorded which). The CDR3 spells CASSTTGTASTDTQYF. The DNA of the CDR3 is TGCGCCAGCAGCACCACCGGGACAGCTAGCACAGATACGCAGTATTTT.